The rows below give T cell receptor beta chains drawn from one sample of a study of regulatory T cells in long-lasting Graves disease. TCRdb re-derived calls from the multiplex PCR reads in MiXCR, one entry per CDR3 protein. Altogether around 250,000 distinct CDR3 sequences are present, around 20% being singletons, with the ten largest covering approximately 24%. This specimen consisted of peripheral blood mononuclear cells (PBMCs), obtained at new diagnosis, from a patient treated with antithyroid drugs. The source is a female donor with Graves disease. The conserved cysteine and the conserved F or W are not part of the CDR3 here. The order of the fields is J gene, V gene, CDR3 protein.

>TRBJ2-1|TRBV9
ASSLRQGPNNEQF
>TRBJ2-2|TRBV7-3
ASSSDGTGELF
>TRBJ2-5|TRBV11-3
TSSFMGETQY
>TRBJ1-1|TRBV4-1
ASSLRQGADTEAF
>TRBJ2-1|TRBV9
ASSVEGTSGRTRSGEQF
>TRBJ2-7|TRBV20-1
SAIGGSSSYEQY
>TRBJ1-1|TRBV20-1
SARENRATEAF
>TRBJ2-1|TRBV18
ASSPPPRESSYNEQF
>TRBJ2-5|TRBV2
ASSEVASGQETQY
>TRBJ1-2|TRBV9
ASSFGTGVGAQPTGYT
>TRBJ2-7|TRBV20-1
SARGPASYEQY
>TRBJ1-5|TRBV10-2
ASRDSHNQPQH